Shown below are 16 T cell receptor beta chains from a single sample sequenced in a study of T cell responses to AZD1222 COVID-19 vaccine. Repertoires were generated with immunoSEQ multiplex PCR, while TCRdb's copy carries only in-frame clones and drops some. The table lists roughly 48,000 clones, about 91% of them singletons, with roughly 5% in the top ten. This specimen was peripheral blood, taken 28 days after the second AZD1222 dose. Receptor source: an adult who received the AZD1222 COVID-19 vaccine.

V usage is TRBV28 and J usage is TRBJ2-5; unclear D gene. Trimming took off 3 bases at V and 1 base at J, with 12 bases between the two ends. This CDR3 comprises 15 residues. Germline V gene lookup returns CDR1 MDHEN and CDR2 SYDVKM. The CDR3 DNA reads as TGTGCCAGCAGTTTTTTTAGTCGTCTCCAAGAGACCCAGTACTTC. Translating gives CASSFFSRLQETQYF.

CDR3 coding DNA: TGTGCCAGCAGCATAACCCAGGGTGGAGGATACGAGCAGTACTTC. Its translation is CASSITQGGGYEQYF. V usage is TRBV11-1 and J usage is TRBJ2-7; D is perhaps TRBD1 or TRBD2 (5 bases each). V was trimmed by 5 bases and J by 4 bases, leaving 18 bases between them. The CDR3 extends over 15 amino acids. Germline values: CDR1 SGHAT, CDR2 FQDESV (reference sequence).

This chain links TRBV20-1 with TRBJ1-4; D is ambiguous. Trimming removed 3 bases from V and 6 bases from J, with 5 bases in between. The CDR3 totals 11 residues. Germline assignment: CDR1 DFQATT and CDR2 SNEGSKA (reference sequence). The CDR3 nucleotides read TGCAGTGCTAGGTTTGATGAAAAACTGTTTTTT. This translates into CSARFDEKLFF.

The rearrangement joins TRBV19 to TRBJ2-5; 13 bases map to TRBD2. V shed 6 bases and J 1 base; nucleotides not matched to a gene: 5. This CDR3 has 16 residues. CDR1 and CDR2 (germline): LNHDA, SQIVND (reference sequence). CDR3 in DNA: TGTGCCAGTAGCCGGGGACTAGCGGGAATCCAAGAGACCCAGTACTTC. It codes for CASSRGLAGIQETQYF.

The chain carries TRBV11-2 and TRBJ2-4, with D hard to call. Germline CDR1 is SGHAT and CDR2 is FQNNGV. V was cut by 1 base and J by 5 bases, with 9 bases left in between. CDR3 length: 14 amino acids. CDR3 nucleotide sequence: TGTGCCAGCAGCTTAGCGCCCGCCCAAAACATTCAGTACTTC. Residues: CASSLAPAQNIQYF.

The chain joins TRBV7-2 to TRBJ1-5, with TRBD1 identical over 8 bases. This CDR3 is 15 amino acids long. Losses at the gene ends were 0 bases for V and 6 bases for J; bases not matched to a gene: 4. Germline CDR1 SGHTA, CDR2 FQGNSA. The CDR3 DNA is TGTGCCAGCAGCTTAGCGTGGACAGGGAGTCAGCCCCAGCATTTT. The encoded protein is CASSLAWTGSQPQHF.

CDR3 loop: CASSEASVGSYEQYF. The CDR3 coding sequence is TGTGCCAGCTCAGAGGCGTCCGTCGGTTCCTACGAGCAGTACTTC. The rearrangement joins TRBV18 to TRBJ2-7; D call uncertain. V was clipped by 5 bases and J by 1 base, with 15 bases between them. Germline values: CDR1 KGHSH, CDR2 LQKENI. There are 15 residues in the CDR3. The whole variable domain, filled in from reference TRBV18 and TRBJ2-7, reads NAGVMQNPRHLVRRRGQEARLRCSPMKGHSHVYWYRQLPEEGLKFMVYLQKENIIDESGMPKERFSAEFPKEGPSILRIQQVVRGDSAAYFCASSEASVGSYEQYFGPGTRLTVT.

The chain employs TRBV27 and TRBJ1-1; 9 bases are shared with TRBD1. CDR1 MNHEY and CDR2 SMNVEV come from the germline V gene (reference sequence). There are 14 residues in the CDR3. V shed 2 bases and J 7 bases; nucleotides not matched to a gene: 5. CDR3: CASSLQTGGGEAFF. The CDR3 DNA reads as TGTGCCAGCAGTTTACAGACAGGGGGAGGTGAAGCTTTCTTT.

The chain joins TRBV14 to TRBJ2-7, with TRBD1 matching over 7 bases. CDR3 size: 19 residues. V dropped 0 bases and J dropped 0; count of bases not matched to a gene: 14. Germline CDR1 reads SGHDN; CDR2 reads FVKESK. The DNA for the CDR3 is TGTGCCAGCAGCCAAGATCGAAGGTGGGACAGAAGGGCCTCCTACGAGCAGTACTTC. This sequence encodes CASSQDRRWDRRASYEQYF.

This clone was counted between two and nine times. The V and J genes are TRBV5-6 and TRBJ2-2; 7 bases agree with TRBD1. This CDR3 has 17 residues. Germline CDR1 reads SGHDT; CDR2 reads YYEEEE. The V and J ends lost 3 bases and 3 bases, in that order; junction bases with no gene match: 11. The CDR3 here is CASSSLKGQGDTGELFF. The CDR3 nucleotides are TGTGCCAGCAGCTCCCTGAAGGGGCAGGGGGACACCGGGGAGCTGTTTTTT.

In DNA, the CDR3 is TGTGCCAGCAGTTCAGGAAGGGGGGAAGTCACTGAAGCTTTCTTT. The encoded protein is CASSSGRGEVTEAFF. V usage is TRBV7-9 and J usage is TRBJ1-1, with D perhaps matching TRBD1 (6 bases). The germline CDR1 and CDR2 sequences are SEHNR and FQNEAQ (reference sequence). With 6 bases removed from V and 4 bases from J, the gap between germline ends came to 18 bases. CDR3 length equals 15 residues.

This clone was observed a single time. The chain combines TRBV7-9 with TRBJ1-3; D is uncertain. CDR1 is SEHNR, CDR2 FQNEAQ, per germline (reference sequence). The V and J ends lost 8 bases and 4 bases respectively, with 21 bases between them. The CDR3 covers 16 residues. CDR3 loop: CASRPPDGGAGNTIYF. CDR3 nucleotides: TGTGCCAGCCGCCCGCCAGACGGAGGTGCGGGAAACACCATATATTTT.

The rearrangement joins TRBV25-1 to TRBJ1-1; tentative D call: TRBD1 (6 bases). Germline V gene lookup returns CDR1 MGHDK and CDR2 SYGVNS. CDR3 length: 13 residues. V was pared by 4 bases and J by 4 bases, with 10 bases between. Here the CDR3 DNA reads TGTGCCAGCAGTGCCACAGGGTTCACTGAAGCTTTCTTT. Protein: CASSATGFTEAFF.

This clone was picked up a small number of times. The CDR3 is CASSPRVAGSYEQYF. CDR3 coding DNA: TGTGCCAGCAGCCCACGGGTAGCGGGCTCCTACGAGCAGTACTTC. The chain is built from TRBV9 and TRBJ2-7; the match to TRBD2 covers 7 bases. Trimming cost V 4 bases and J 0 bases; bases outside gene matches: 7. In germline, CDR1 is SGDLS, CDR2 YYNGEE. CDR3 length: 15 residues.

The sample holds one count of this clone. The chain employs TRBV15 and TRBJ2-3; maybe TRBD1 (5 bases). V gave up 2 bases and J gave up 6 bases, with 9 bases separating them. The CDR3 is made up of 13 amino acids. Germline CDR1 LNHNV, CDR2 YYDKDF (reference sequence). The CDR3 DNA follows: TGTGCCACCAGCAGACAGGGTTTGGATACGCAGTATTTT. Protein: CATSRQGLDTQYF.

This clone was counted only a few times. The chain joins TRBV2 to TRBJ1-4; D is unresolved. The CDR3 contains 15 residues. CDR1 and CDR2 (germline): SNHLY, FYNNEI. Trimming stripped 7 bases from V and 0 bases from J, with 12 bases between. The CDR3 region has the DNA TGTGCCAGCACTCTAGGGAGGGCAACTAATGAAAAACTGTTTTTT. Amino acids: CASTLGRATNEKLFF.